These 11 T cell receptor beta chains were all obtained from the same sample, sequenced in a study of cytomegalovirus exposure and HLA in healthy donors. This PCR relied on a set of 60 Vbeta primers and 13 Jbeta primers. The data were produced by immunoSEQ multiplex PCR, yet TCRdb's version contains in-frame clones alone and is incomplete. Of some 150,000 clones listed, about 72% are singletons. The sequencing input was PBMCs. The receptors stem from a male donor in good health and CMV-seronegative.

The V and J genes are TRBV27 and TRBJ2-7; TRBD2 agrees at 13 bases. V was clipped by 2 bases and J by 6 bases; unmatched bases: 1. CDR1 and CDR2 from the germline V gene are MNHEY and SMNVEV (reference sequence). The CDR3 contains 14 residues. CDR3 sequence: CASSLGTSGTEQYF. The CDR3, as DNA: TGTGCCAGCAGTTTAGGGACTAGCGGGACCGAGCAGTACTTC.

The rearrangement uses TRBV6-6 and TRBJ1-2; TRBD1 matches 10 bases. Germline V gene lookup returns CDR1 MNHNY and CDR2 SVGAGI (reference sequence). Trimming took 6 bases from V and 1 from J; bases not matched to a gene: 5. This CDR3 is 15 amino acids long. CDR3 loop: CASRDRGVGNYGYTF. The CDR3 DNA is TGTGCCAGCAGGGACAGGGGGGTCGGTAACTATGGCTACACCTTC.

CDR3 sequence: CASSWTSGRAKDTQYF. For the CDR3, the DNA is TGTGCCAGCAGCTGGACTAGCGGGAGGGCTAAAGATACGCAGTATTTT. The genes are TRBV7-9 and TRBJ2-3; 15 nucleotides agree with TRBD2. The CDR3 has 16 amino acids. The germline gives CDR1 SEHNR, CDR2 FQNEAQ (reference sequence). V lost 4 bases and J lost 5; bases outside the gene matches: 4.

This clone was recorded a few times. The rearrangement uses TRBV5-1 and TRBJ2-3; TRBD2 matches at 9 bases. This CDR3 is built from 16 residues. The germline gives CDR1 SGHRS, CDR2 YFSETQ. Trimming took 4 bases from V and 2 from J; bases not matched to a gene: 8. Here the CDR3 DNA reads TGCGCCAGCAGCCCGATGGGCGGGGGGGACACAGATACGCAGTATTTT. This gives the protein CASSPMGGGDTDTQYF.

This chain uses TRBV7-9 with TRBJ2-1; a weak D match, TRBD2 (6 bases). CDR3 length: 16 residues. In germline, CDR1 is SEHNR, CDR2 FQNEAQ (reference sequence). V was shortened by 5 bases and J by 4 bases, with 18 bases between the two germline ends. This chain's CDR3 is CASSPLGGNTYNEQFF. In DNA form, the CDR3 reads TGTGCCAGCAGCCCCTTAGGCGGGAATACTTACAATGAGCAGTTCTTC.

The chain has TRBV4-3 and TRBJ2-7; 8 bases agree with TRBD2. CDR3 length equals 16 residues. V dropped 3 bases and J dropped 7; count of bases not matched to a gene: 14. Germline-derived CDR1 and CDR2 are LGHNA and YSLEER. The CDR3: CASSHAYGRASREQYF. The CDR3 DNA reads as TGCGCCAGCAGCCACGCCTACGGGAGGGCCTCCAGGGAGCAGTACTTC.

This clone showed up just a few times. The V call is TRBV29-1, the J call TRBJ2-7, with TRBD1 matching over 7 bases. The CDR3 extends over 11 amino acids. The germline CDR1 and CDR2 sequences are SQVTM and ANQGSEA. V dropped 2 bases and J dropped 6; count of bases not matched to a gene: 1. The CDR3 spells CSVEQGVEQYF. In DNA form, the CDR3 reads TGCAGCGTTGAACAGGGGGTCGAGCAGTACTTC.

The rearrangement uses TRBV2 and TRBJ1-1, with 8 bases identical to TRBD1. Germline V lookup: CDR1 SNHLY, CDR2 FYNNEI. The CDR3 consists of 15 residues. J was trimmed by 1 base and V by 6 bases; bases with no gene match: 7. The DNA of the CDR3 is TGTGCCAGCAGGGACGGACAGGGAACGAACACTGAAGCTTTCTTT. It yields the protein CASRDGQGTNTEAFF.

The chain combines TRBV15 with TRBJ2-3; maybe TRBD2 (6 bases). V was shortened by 0 bases and J by 8 bases, with 6 bases between the two germline ends. The germline V gene has CDR1 LNHNV and CDR2 YYDKDF (reference sequence). This CDR3 has 12 residues. CDR3 loop: CATSREGGTQYF. CDR3 bases: TGTGCCACCAGCAGAGAGGGGGGTACGCAGTATTTT.

This chain joins TRBV7-2 and TRBJ1-1; the D gene is possibly TRBD1 (6 bases). Trimming removed 5 bases from V and 7 bases from J, with 17 bases in between. The germline CDR1 and CDR2 sequences are SGHTA and FQGNSA. The CDR3 consists of 14 residues. The CDR3 reads CASSPMGTGFEAFF. The CDR3 DNA follows: TGTGCCAGCAGCCCGATGGGAACAGGGTTTGAAGCTTTCTTT.

This chain links TRBV9 with TRBJ2-1; D gene ambiguous. V was clipped by 0 bases and J by 3 bases, with 13 bases between them. The CDR3 is 16 residues long. Germline V CDR1 and CDR2: SGDLS, YYNGEE. The CDR3 nucleotides are TGTGCCAGCAGCGTAGTCGGTCAGGCCAACTACAATGAGCAGTTCTTC. This sequence encodes CASSVVGQANYNEQFF.